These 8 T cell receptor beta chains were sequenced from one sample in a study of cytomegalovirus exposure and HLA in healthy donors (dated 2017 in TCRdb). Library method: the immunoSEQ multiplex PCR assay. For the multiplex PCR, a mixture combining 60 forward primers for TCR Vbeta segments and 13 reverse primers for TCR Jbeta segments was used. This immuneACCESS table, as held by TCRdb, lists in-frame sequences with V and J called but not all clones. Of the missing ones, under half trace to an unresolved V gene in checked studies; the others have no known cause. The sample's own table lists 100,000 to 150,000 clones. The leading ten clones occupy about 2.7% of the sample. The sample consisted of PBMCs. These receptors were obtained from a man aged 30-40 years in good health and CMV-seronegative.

The CDR3 reads CASTDLAGGYNEQFF. For the CDR3, the DNA is TGTGCCAGCACCGATCTAGCGGGAGGCTACAATGAGCAGTTCTTC. This sequence joins TRBV7-3 and TRBJ2-1, with TRBD2 matching over 11 bases. The V segment lost 7 bases and the J segment 3 bases; nucleotides outside the gene matches: 5. Germline V gene data show CDR1 as SGHTA and CDR2 as FQGTGA. The CDR3 has 15 amino acids.

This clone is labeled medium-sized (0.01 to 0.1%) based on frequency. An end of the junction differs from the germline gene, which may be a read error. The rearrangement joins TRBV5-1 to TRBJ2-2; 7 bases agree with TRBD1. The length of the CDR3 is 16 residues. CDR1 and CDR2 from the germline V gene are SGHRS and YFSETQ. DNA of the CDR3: TGCGCCAGCAGCATGGTCCCGGGACAGAACAACGGGGAGCTGTTTTTT. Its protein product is CASSMVPGQNNGELFF.

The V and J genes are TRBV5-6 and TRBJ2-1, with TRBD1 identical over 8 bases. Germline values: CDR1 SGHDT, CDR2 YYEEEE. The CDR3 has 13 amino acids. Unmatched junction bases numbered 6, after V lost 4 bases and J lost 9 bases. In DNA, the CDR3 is TGTGCCAGCAGCCCAGGACAGGGCGGTGAGCAGTTCTTC. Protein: CASSPGQGGEQFF.

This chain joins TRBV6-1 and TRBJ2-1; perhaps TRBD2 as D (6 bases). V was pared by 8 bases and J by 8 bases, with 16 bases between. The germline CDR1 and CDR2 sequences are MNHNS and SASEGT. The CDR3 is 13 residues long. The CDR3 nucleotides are TGTGCCAGCTCCCTGACTAGGAACTATGAGCAGTTCTTC. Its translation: CASSLTRNYEQFF.

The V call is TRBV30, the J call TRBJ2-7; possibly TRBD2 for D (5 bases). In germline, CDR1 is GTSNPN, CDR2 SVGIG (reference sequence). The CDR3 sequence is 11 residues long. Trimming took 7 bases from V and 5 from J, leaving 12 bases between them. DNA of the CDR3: TGTGCCTCTGCGCGGGCTCACGAGCAGTACTTC. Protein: CASARAHEQYF.

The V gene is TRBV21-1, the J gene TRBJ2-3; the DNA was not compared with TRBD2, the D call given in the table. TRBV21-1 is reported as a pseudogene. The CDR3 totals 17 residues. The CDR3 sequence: CASSKPGLAGESDTQYF. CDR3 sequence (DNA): TGTGCCAGCAGCAAGCCGGGACTAGCGGGAGAATCAGATACGCAGTATTTT.

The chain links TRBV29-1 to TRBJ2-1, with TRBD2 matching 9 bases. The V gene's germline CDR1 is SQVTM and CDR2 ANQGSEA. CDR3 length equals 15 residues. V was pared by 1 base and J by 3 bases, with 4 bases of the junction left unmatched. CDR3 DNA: TGCAGCGTTGAAGGGAAAGCGGGGGGCTACAATGAGCAGTTCTTC. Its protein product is CSVEGKAGGYNEQFF.

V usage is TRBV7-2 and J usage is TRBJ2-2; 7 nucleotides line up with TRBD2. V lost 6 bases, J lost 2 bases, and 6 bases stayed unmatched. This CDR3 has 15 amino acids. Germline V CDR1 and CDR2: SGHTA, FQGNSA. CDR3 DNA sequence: TGTGCCAGCAGTTTGGGGGGGATTAACACCGGGGAGCTGTTTTTT. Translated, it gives CASSLGGINTGELFF.